Following are 22 T cell receptor beta chains from one sample sequenced in a study of T cell repertoires in cytomegalovirus infection. TCRdb called the reads again in MiXCR, with one record for every CDR3 protein. The sample shows about 150,000 distinct CDR3 sequences, roughly a quarter of them seen only once. Specimen: PBMCs. The receptors come from a human donor in good health (CMV status not recorded). Some clones in this sample may be carry-over from other donors' samples.

The chain joins TRBV11-3 to TRBJ2-3, with 8 bases aligning to TRBD2. CDR1 and CDR2 (germline): SGHNT, YENEEA. The V gene end was trimmed by 3 bases and the J gene end by 4 bases; junction bases not matched to a gene: 9. The CDR3 covers 16 residues. This chain's CDR3 is CASSFRSGRGSDTQYF. The CDR3 nucleotides read TGTGCCAGCAGCTTCCGCAGCGGGAGAGGATCAGATACGCAGTATTTT.

The chain carries TRBV18 and TRBJ2-3; D remains unclear. V lost 0 bases and J 5 bases, leaving 6 bases between the germline ends. CDR1 and CDR2 (germline): KGHSH, LQKENI. CDR3 length: 13 residues. This chain's CDR3 is CASSPPGIDTQYF. CDR3 sequence (DNA): TGTGCCAGCTCACCACCGGGAATAGATACGCAGTATTTT.

The genes are TRBV2 and TRBJ2-4; 12 nucleotides line up with TRBD2. V lost 6 bases, J lost 7 bases, and 4 bases stayed unmatched. This CDR3 has 14 residues. CDR1 and CDR2 from the germline V gene are SNHLY and FYNNEI. CDR3 nucleotides: TGTGCCAGCAGCTCCGGGACTAGCGGGAACATTCAGTACTTC. Amino acid sequence: CASSSGTSGNIQYF.

This clonotype turned up a few times. This chain joins TRBV29-1 and TRBJ2-7, with 12 bases fitting TRBD1. The V segment lost 7 bases and the J segment 6 bases; nucleotides outside the gene matches: 4. Germline CDR1 is SQVTM and CDR2 is ANQGSEA. CDR3 length: 12 amino acids. The CDR3 loop is CSAGTGGPEQYF. The CDR3 coding sequence is TGCAGCGCTGGGACAGGGGGCCCCGAGCAGTACTTC.

The V call is TRBV12-3 or TRBV12-4, the J call TRBJ2-3; 8 bases are shared with TRBD2. The junction had 7 bases not matched to a gene; V was cut back by 1 base and J by 4 bases. The CDR3 runs to 16 residues. The CDR3 loop reads CASSLGGGFRSDTQYF. The CDR3 nucleotides are TGTGCCAGCAGTTTAGGCGGGGGGTTCCGTTCAGATACGCAGTATTTT.

This clonotype was detected only a few times. The J gene is TRBJ2-3, the V gene TRBV27; TRBD2 matches at 8 bases. The CDR3 has 15 amino acids. CDR1 and CDR2 from the germline V gene are MNHEY and SMNVEV (reference sequence). Trimming took 3 bases from V and 5 from J; bases not matched to a gene: 7. The CDR3 nucleotides are TGTGCCAGCAGTTTCTCCGGGAGGGGTGGAGATACGCAGTATTTT. It specifies CASSFSGRGGDTQYF.

Many counts were recorded for this clonotype. The V call is TRBV7-6, the J call TRBJ2-1; 11 nucleotides match TRBD2. The germline V gene has CDR1 SGHVS and CDR2 FNYEAQ. The J segment lost 7 bases and the V segment lost 3 bases, leaving 5 bases of the junction unmatched. CDR3 length: 15 residues. CDR3 bases: TGTGCCAGCAGCTTTAGTAGCGGGGGGGATAATGAGCAGTTCTTC. Amino acid sequence: CASSFSSGGDNEQFF. The variable domain in full, with the rest retrieved from reference TRBV7-6 and TRBJ2-1, is GAGVSQSPRYKVTKRGQDVALRCDPISGHVSLYWYRQALGQGPEFLTYFNYEAQQDKSGLPNDRFSAERPEGSISTLTIQRTEQRDSAMYRCASSFSSGGDNEQFFGPGTRLTVL.

CDR3 in DNA: TGTGCCAGCAGTTACTGGGGTCGTCGGGACGGAAGGTCCAAAGCTTTCTTT. Translation: CASSYWGRRDGRSKAFF. V usage is TRBV6-5 and J usage is TRBJ1-1; D perhaps matches TRBD1 (5 bases). The CDR3 has 17 residues. The germline gives CDR1 MNHEY, CDR2 SVGAGI. V was cut by 1 base and J by 9 bases, with 24 bases left in between.

CDR3 loop: CASSGAGGTDTQYF. DNA of the CDR3: TGTGCCAGCAGCGGAGCCGGTGGCACAGATACGCAGTATTTT. This rearrangement joins TRBV28 to TRBJ2-3; no definite D call. Per germline, CDR1 MDHEN and CDR2 SYDVKM. The V end lost 6 bases, the J end lost 1 base, and 11 bases lay between the germline ends. The CDR3 length is 14 residues.

The chain joins TRBV28 to TRBJ1-1; D ambiguous. Germline V gene sequence: CDR1 MDHEN, CDR2 SYDVKM. V was clipped by 5 bases and J by 5 bases, with 9 bases between them. The CDR3 is 12 amino acids. CDR3 sequence reads: CASSLPSTEAFF. CDR3 bases: TGTGCCAGCAGTCTTCCTTCGACTGAAGCTTTCTTT.

Ten or more counts support this clonotype. The V gene is TRBV28, the J gene TRBJ1-1, with TRBD1 identical over 7 bases. The V gene's germline CDR1 is MDHEN and CDR2 SYDVKM. Trimming took 6 bases from V and 5 from J; bases not matched to a gene: 6. The CDR3 length is 13 residues. CDR3 in amino acids: CASSLPGGTEAFF. DNA for the CDR3: TGTGCCAGCAGCCTGCCAGGGGGGACTGAAGCTTTCTTT.

The chain combines TRBV24-1 with TRBJ2-3; D is unresolved. The CDR3 is made up of 14 amino acids. The ends were cut back, 4 bases at V and 0 bases at J, with 7 bases in the middle. Germline V gives CDR1 KGHDR, CDR2 SFDVKD. In nucleotides, the CDR3 is TGTGCCACCAGTGACCGTTTTAGCACAGATACGCAGTATTTT. Amino acids: CATSDRFSTDTQYF.

This clonotype was picked up many times. V gene TRBV5-1 combines with J gene TRBJ2-7; D is ambiguous. CDR3 length: 15 amino acids. The V and J ends lost 4 bases and 2 bases respectively, with 16 bases between them. Germline V CDR1 and CDR2: SGHRS, YFSETQ. DNA of the CDR3: TGCGCCAGCAGCCCGGACGGGCAGCCGGCCTACGAGCAGTACTTC. Translation: CASSPDGQPAYEQYF.

The sample holds a few counts of this clonotype. The chain recombines TRBV15 with TRBJ2-5; 10 nucleotides line up with TRBD1. The CDR3 covers 17 residues. Germline trimming cut 1 base from V and 3 bases from J; bases unmatched to any gene: 8. Germline-derived CDR1 and CDR2 are LNHNV and YYDKDF (reference sequence). In DNA, the CDR3 is TGTGCCACCAGCAGAGCCCCTACCGGGACAGGGGAAGAGACCCAGTACTTC. Amino acid sequence: CATSRAPTGTGEETQYF.

This clonotype showed up many times. The V and J genes are TRBV7-6 and TRBJ1-3, with unresolved D. The CDR3 is 14 residues long. Germline CDR1 is SGHVS and CDR2 is FNYEAQ. The V gene lost 5 bases and the J gene lost 0 bases, with 8 bases spanning the gap. The CDR3 sequence is CASSVGPSGNTIYF. The DNA for the CDR3 is TGTGCCAGCAGCGTGGGCCCCTCTGGAAACACCATATATTTT. Using reference TRBV7-6 and TRBJ1-3 for the parts outside the CDR3, the full variable domain is GAGVSQSPRYKVTKRGQDVALRCDPISGHVSLYWYRQALGQGPEFLTYFNYEAQQDKSGLPNDRFSAERPEGSISTLTIQRTEQRDSAMYRCASSVGPSGNTIYFGEGSWLTVV.

This clonotype was observed many times. The chain joins TRBV7-3 to TRBJ2-2; TRBD2 agrees at 12 bases. This CDR3 has 18 residues. The V gene's germline CDR1 is SGHTA and CDR2 FQGTGA. V trimming: 0 bases; J trimming: 5 bases; junction bases outside the gene matches: 7. CDR3 sequence reads: CASSLTRLAGGKTGELFF. The CDR3 nucleotides read TGTGCCAGCAGCTTAACTCGTCTAGCGGGAGGGAAAACCGGGGAGCTGTTTTTT.

V is TRBV20-1 and J is TRBJ1-3, with D uncertain. Germline CDR1 reads DFQATT; CDR2 reads SNEGSKA (reference sequence). V shed 5 bases and J shed 0 bases, with 17 bases lying between them. The CDR3 is 16 amino acids. This CDR3 is CSALALARISGNTIYF. For the CDR3, the DNA is TGCAGTGCTTTAGCCCTAGCCCGGATCTCTGGAAACACCATATATTTT.

This clonotype was counted a few times. A much larger clone differs from this one at a single base, so this may be a read error. The chain has TRBV4-1 and TRBJ2-5, with D perhaps given as TRBD1 or TRBD2 (6 bases each). Looked up from germline, CDR1 is MGHRA and CDR2 is YSYEKL. The V and J ends lost 2 bases and 2 bases respectively, with 24 bases between them. The CDR3 consists of 19 residues. This CDR3 reads CASSQSGALGRGPQETQYF. In DNA form, the CDR3 reads TGCGCCAGCAGCCAATCTGGTGCACTGGGACGGGGGCCTCAAGAGACCCAGTACTTC.

This clonotype was seen only a few times. V and J are TRBV5-5 and TRBJ1-5; D not certain. The CDR3 is 14 amino acids. Trimming removed 1 base at V and 1 base at J, with 6 bases between. Germline CDR1 is SGHKS and CDR2 is YYEKEE (reference sequence). Here the CDR3 reads CASSLIYSNQPQHF. CDR3 nucleotides: TGTGCCAGCAGCTTGATCTACAGCAATCAGCCCCAGCATTTT.

This clonotype showed up many times. This rearrangement joins TRBV29-1 to TRBJ2-7; 7 bases are shared with TRBD1. In germline, CDR1 is SQVTM, CDR2 ANQGSEA. V was clipped by 6 bases and J by 7 bases; unmatched bases: 12. The CDR3 is made up of 13 amino acids. The chain's CDR3 is CSVTEGALGEQYF. CDR3 DNA sequence: TGCAGCGTGACAGAGGGGGCGCTAGGGGAGCAGTACTTC.

In this sample, this clonotype turned up a few times. The chain has TRBV11-2 and TRBJ2-7; TRBD2 aligns across 12 bases. The V gene end was trimmed by 5 bases and the J gene end by 2 bases; junction bases not matched to a gene: 16. Germline V CDR1 and CDR2: SGHAT, FQNNGV. The CDR3 covers 19 residues. CDR3 nucleotide sequence: TGTGCCAGCAGCATTTTAGGGGGTAGGGCTAGCGGGAGGGCCTACGAGCAGTACTTC. This gives the protein CASSILGGRASGRAYEQYF.

This chain uses TRBV5-1 with TRBJ2-1; unclear D gene. CDR3 length: 15 residues. The germline V and J ends were trimmed by 0 bases and 2 bases, with 9 bases remaining between them. Per germline, CDR1 SGHRS and CDR2 YFSETQ. The CDR3: CASSLDGVTYNEQFF. Here the CDR3 DNA reads TGCGCCAGCAGCTTGGATGGGGTCACCTACAATGAGCAGTTCTTC. The complete variable domain, with remaining parts taken from reference TRBV5-1 and TRBJ2-1, reads KAGVTQTPRYLIKTRGQQVTLSCSPISGHRSVSWYQQTPGQGLQFLFEYFSETQRNKGNFPGRFSGRQFSNSRSEMNVSTLELGDSALYLCASSLDGVTYNEQFFGPGTRLTVL.